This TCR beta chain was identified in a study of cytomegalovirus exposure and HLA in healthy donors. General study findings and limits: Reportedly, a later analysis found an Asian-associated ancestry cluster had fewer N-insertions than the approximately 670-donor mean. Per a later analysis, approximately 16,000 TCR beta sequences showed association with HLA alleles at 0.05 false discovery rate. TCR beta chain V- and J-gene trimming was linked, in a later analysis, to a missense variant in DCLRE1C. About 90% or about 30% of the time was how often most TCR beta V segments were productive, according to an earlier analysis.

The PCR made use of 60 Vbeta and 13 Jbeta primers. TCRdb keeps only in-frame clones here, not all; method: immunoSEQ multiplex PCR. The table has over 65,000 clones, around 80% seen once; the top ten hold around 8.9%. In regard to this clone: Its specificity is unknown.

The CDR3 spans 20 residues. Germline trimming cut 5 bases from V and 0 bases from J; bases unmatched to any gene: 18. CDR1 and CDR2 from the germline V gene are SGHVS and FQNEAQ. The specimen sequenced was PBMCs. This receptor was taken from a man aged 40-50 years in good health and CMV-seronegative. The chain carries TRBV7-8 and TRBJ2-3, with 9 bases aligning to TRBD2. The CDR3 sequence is CASSTQWGSGGNPSTDTQYF. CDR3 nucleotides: TGTGCCAGCAGCACCCAGTGGGGTAGCGGGGGAAACCCTAGCACAGATACGCAGTATTTT.